This TCR beta chain was obtained from a study of T cell responses to AZD1222 COVID-19 vaccine (dated by TCRdb to the early 2020s). With respect to the entire study: Because spike-specific TCR depth and breadth did not differ between the two schedules, AZD1222 recipients who got a second dose at roughly 4 weeks were pooled with those who got a second dose at roughly 12 weeks. TCR sequencing was performed for fewer than 250 trial participants, of whom around 210 were given two doses of AZD1222 and some 26 were given two doses of MenACWY control vaccine. Enrollment into the trials was organized by age into subgroups of 18-55, 56-69 and 70-plus years, and those subgroups contained approximately 150, 30 and 60 TCR-sequenced participants, respectively.

The CDR3 regions of human TCRbeta chains were analyzed by immunosequencing. The paper's data handling went like this. Repertoire TCRs were matched against a reference library of SARS-CoV-2-specific TCRs generated with the MIRA antigen-specificity platform. Breadth meant the fraction of unique TCRs that were SARS-CoV-2-associated, whereas depth meant the fraction of total T cells that were SARS-CoV-2-associated. Using the MIRA data, each spike-specific TCR was assigned both to the spike region to which the TCR was reactive and to a CD4 or CD8 class. Log10-transformed breadth and depth values were compared by one-way ANOVA with Sidak's multiple comparisons tests. The source is immuneACCESS, and TCRdb retained only in-frame sequences with V and J called. Part of the clones is not carried over; for the studies checked, unresolved V genes explain less than half of this, and the remainder is unexplained. Clonal size and the V and J genes are those of that table, whereas D and trimming came from the DNA. The table for this sample lists about 180,000 clones; approximately 88% of them were counted only once. In total, the top ten clones hold around 1.6% of the sample.

Cut back by 4 bases and 0 bases, the V and J ends lie 16 bases apart. The cysteine opens and the phenylalanine closes a CDR3 of 16 amino acids. Only the CDR3 DNA is retained, 48 bases long and in frame from the first base. CDR1 is given as SGHRS and CDR2 as YFSETQ, both from the germline V gene. What this sample's time point label stands for: baseline before first vaccination. Samples from vaccinated people were obtained from the UK trials COV001 and COV002, which included a single-blind randomized controlled phase 2/3 trial of AZD1222 (ChAdOx1 nCoV-19) in healthy adults. For TCRbeta chain sequencing, PBMC samples were collected from trial participants at day 0 and at day 28 after the second dose. As for this clone: Its specific antigen is unknown. No base-level quality is on record; no much larger clone is a single base apart.

The investigation overall reported the following: Because no day 14 peak-response samples were available, the repertoires could be characterized only after the peak T cell response. The vaccine-associated CD4 TCRs covered the entire spike protein, and the dominant responses fell in regions 160-218 and 743-854. Most participants were white British and females outnumbered males, and the authors suggested that clonal diversity may have been underestimated. Reportedly, almost half of the unique spike-specific TCRs recognized epitopes lying outside the regions that are mutated in the B.1.351 and B.1.1.7 variants. Conclusions about previously exposed vaccinees are limited, since just 6 or 7 AZD1222 recipients were seropositive for SARS-CoV-2 at baseline. After two AZD1222 doses, spike-specific TCR breadth and depth were significantly higher than at day 0 and than in MenACWY recipients. The 56-69-year group was small, and its depth increase did not reach significance, likely because of low power.

This sequence originates from an adult in good health. The source was peripheral blood, collected on day 0 of AZD1222 vaccination. This sequence uses TRBV5-1 and TRBJ1-1; the D gene cannot be named for sure. The DNA sequence follows: TGCGCCAGCAGCCCGGACGGAGGCCTCATGAACACTGAAGCTTTCTTT. Protein translation: CASSPDGGLMNTEAFF.